Below are 7 T cell receptor beta chains sequenced from a single sample in a study of response to subunit inactivated influenza vaccine. Each CDR3 protein gets one entry after TCRdb re-called the RT-PCR reads with MiXCR. The sample has roughly 650,000 distinct CDR3 sequences, about 15% seen once. Material: PBMCs from blood, obtained less than 15 days before vaccination. The receptor set was obtained from a man aged 45-65 years who received an inactivated influenza vaccine.

This clonotype came up a few times. The V and J genes are TRBV11-2 and TRBJ2-6; no clear D gene. Germline V CDR1 and CDR2: SGHAT, FQNNGV. Trimming pared 1 base from V and 2 bases from J, leaving 9 bases between. The CDR3 has 16 residues. The CDR3 sequence is CASSLGGIAGANVLTF. Here the CDR3 DNA reads TGTGCCAGCAGCTTAGGGGGAATTGCTGGGGCCAACGTCCTGACTTTC. Full variable domain (rest looked up from reference TRBV11-2 and TRBJ2-6): EAGVAQSPRYKIIEKRQSVAFWCNPISGHATLYWYQQILGQGPKLLIQFQNNGVVDDSQLPKDRFSAERLKGVDSTLKIQPAKLEDSAVYLCASSLGGIAGANVLTFGAGSRLTVL.

A remark on this clonotype: The junction shows a germline mismatch at one end, possibly a read error. This chain links TRBV20-1 with TRBJ2-1, with D possibly TRBD2 on 5 matching bases. Germline V CDR1 and CDR2: DFQATT, SNEGSKA (reference sequence). The CDR3 has 16 amino acids. As DNA, the CDR3 is TGCAGTGTTAGAGATCTGGCTAGCTCCTTCTACAATGAGCAGTTCTTC. This gives the protein CSVRDLASSFYNEQFF.

The chain recombines TRBV12-3 or TRBV12-4 with TRBJ2-7, with TRBD1 matching 8 bases. J lost 3 bases, V lost 3 bases, and 4 bases had no gene match. The CDR3 has 14 amino acids. CDR3 sequence (DNA): TGTGCCAGCAGTTTTGGCGACAGGGGCTACGAGCAGTACTTC. Its protein product is CASSFGDRGYEQYF.

This chain joins TRBV12-3 or TRBV12-4 and TRBJ2-5, with a tentative D call TRBD2 (6 bases). CDR3 length: 14 residues. V lost 7 bases and J 1 base, leaving 13 bases between the germline ends. The CDR3 loop is CASTNRDFQETQYF. The CDR3 DNA sequence: TGTGCCAGCACCAACCGGGACTTCCAAGAGACCCAGTACTTC.

This clonotype appeared a few times. The chain joins TRBV7-9 to TRBJ1-3, with D unclear. Germline assignment: CDR1 SEHNR and CDR2 FQNEAQ (reference sequence). The V end lost 1 base, the J end lost 1 base, and 11 bases lay between the germline ends. CDR3 size: 16 residues. This CDR3 is CASSLVRSSSGNTIYF. The CDR3 DNA reads TGTGCCAGCAGCTTAGTTCGTTCGAGTTCTGGAAACACCATATATTTT.

This sequence joins TRBV6-5 and TRBJ1-1; D is uncertain. CDR1 MNHEY and CDR2 SVGAGI come from the germline V gene. V shed 0 bases and J shed 0 bases, with 8 bases lying between them. This CDR3 region has 15 residues. The CDR3 loop reads CASSYSFTLNTEAFF. The CDR3 coding sequence is TGTGCCAGCAGTTACTCTTTCACCTTGAACACTGAAGCTTTCTTT.

This clonotype appeared many times. The V gene is TRBV7-9, the J gene TRBJ2-1; D call uncertain. The CDR3 runs 14 residues. The V end was cut by 3 bases, the J end by 3 bases, with 9 bases between. Germline V gives CDR1 SEHNR, CDR2 FQNEAQ (reference sequence). CDR3 in amino acids: CASSLILSYNEQFF. DNA of the CDR3: TGTGCCAGCAGCTTGATTCTTAGCTACAATGAGCAGTTCTTC.